These 21 T cell receptor beta chains were sequenced from one sample in a study of quantifying T cell responses using KT2 cells. The wider study: RNA was reverse transcribed with TCR alpha and beta constant-region primers.

An oligo carrying a UMI was ligated to the cDNA 3' end. First-round PCR used three to five cycles and beta primers RC1.1 and RC1.2 covering TRBC1 and TRBC2. Via MiXCR, TCRdb re-called the UMI-ligation and nested PCR reads, giving one row per CDR3 protein. Among 40,000 to 55,000 distinct CDR3 sequences listed, around a tenth were seen once. The specimen sequenced was PBMCs spiked with cells of the T cell clone KT2. Receptors originate from a human donor.

In this sample, this clonotype turned up many times. The J gene is TRBJ2-7, the V gene TRBV5-6, with TRBD2 matching 9 bases. The CDR3 consists of 15 residues. CDR1 is SGHDT and CDR2 is YYEEEE in the germline V gene. Losses at the gene ends were 4 bases for V and 3 bases for J; bases not matched to a gene: 8. In DNA, the CDR3 is TGTGCCAGCAGCGGAATACTAGCGGGTGACTACGAGCAGTACTTC. It codes for CASSGILAGDYEQYF.

This clonotype was seen repeatedly, ten times or more. The chain carries TRBV6-1 and TRBJ2-6, with D unclear. This CDR3 is 15 amino acids long. Trimming removed 0 bases at V and 0 bases at J, with 3 bases between. Per germline, CDR1 MNHNS and CDR2 SASEGT. The CDR3 here is CASSEASSGANVLTF. In DNA form, the CDR3 reads TGTGCCAGCAGTGAAGCTAGCTCTGGGGCCAACGTCCTGACTTTC.

This clonotype showed up many times. The chain combines TRBV7-9 with TRBJ2-3, with 9 bases aligning to TRBD2. The V and J ends lost 1 base and 6 bases, in that order; junction bases with no gene match: 5. This CDR3 has 15 residues. Germline CDR1 reads SEHNR; CDR2 reads FQNEAQ (reference sequence). The DNA of the CDR3 is TGTGCCAGCAGCTTAGGCGGGGGGGCCTTCGATACGCAGTATTTT. Translated: CASSLGGGAFDTQYF.

The chain couples TRBV6-6 to TRBJ2-3, with 8 positions matching TRBD2. Per germline, CDR1 MNHNY and CDR2 SVGAGI (reference sequence). This CDR3 is 16 amino acids long. Unmatched junction bases numbered 8, after V lost 1 base and J lost 5 bases. The CDR3 here is CASSYYLAGRGDTQYF. The CDR3 region has the DNA TGTGCCAGCAGTTACTATTTAGCGGGGAGGGGAGATACGCAGTATTTT.

Many counts were recorded for this clonotype. The chain employs TRBV19 and TRBJ1-6, with D unresolved. The germline V and J ends were trimmed by 5 bases and 10 bases, with 21 bases remaining between them. CDR1 LNHDA and CDR2 SQIVND come from the germline V gene (reference sequence). CDR3 size: 16 residues. The DNA of the CDR3 is TGTGCCAGTAGTTCCTACTACCGCAGTGAAAACTCACCCCTCCACTTT. It specifies CASSSYYRSENSPLHF.

This clonotype has just a few counts. This rearrangement joins TRBV27 to TRBJ2-1, with D possibly matching TRBD1 (5 bases). The CDR3 has 13 residues. The germline V and J ends were trimmed by 3 bases and 8 bases, with 11 bases remaining between them. CDR1 and CDR2 (germline): MNHEY, SMNVEV (reference sequence). CDR3 bases: TGTGCCAGCAGTTTTCAGGGTGAGGATGAGCAGTTCTTC. As protein: CASSFQGEDEQFF.

This clonotype has only a few counts. This rearrangement joins TRBV7-2 to TRBJ2-7, with 8 bases lining up with TRBD1. The CDR3 runs to 16 residues. J lost 4 bases, V lost 3 bases, and 11 bases had no gene match. Germline V gene data show CDR1 as SGHTA and CDR2 as FQGNSA. The CDR3 sequence: CASSLAGTGVMYEQYF. The CDR3 region has the DNA TGTGCCAGCAGCTTGGCAGGGACAGGCGTTATGTACGAGCAGTACTTC.

At least ten counts were recorded for this clonotype. This chain joins TRBV5-1 and TRBJ2-5; 9 bases map to TRBD1. This CDR3 comprises 14 residues. Germline lookup yields CDR1 SGHRS and CDR2 YFSETQ. V shed 7 bases and J 3 bases; nucleotides not matched to a gene: 7. The DNA for the CDR3 is TGCGCCAGCTTCCGGGACAGGGCAGAAGAGACCCAGTACTTC. Encoded protein: CASFRDRAEETQYF. The complete variable domain, with remaining parts taken from reference TRBV5-1 and TRBJ2-5, reads KAGVTQTPRYLIKTRGQQVTLSCSPISGHRSVSWYQQTPGQGLQFLFEYFSETQRNKGNFPGRFSGRQFSNSRSEMNVSTLELGDSALYLCASFRDRAEETQYFGPGTRLLVL.

A few counts support this clonotype. The chain recombines TRBV6-2 or TRBV6-3 with TRBJ2-7; TRBD2 aligns across 7 bases. Losses at the gene ends were 7 bases for V and 3 bases for J; bases not matched to a gene: 6. Germline V lookup: CDR1 MNHEY, CDR2 SVGEGT. This CDR3 region has 13 residues. The CDR3 sequence is CASNKAGYYEQYF. CDR3 DNA sequence: TGTGCCAGCAATAAAGCGGGATACTACGAGCAGTACTTC.

A single count supports this clonotype. The J gene is TRBJ1-2, the V gene TRBV5-4; TRBD1 matches 8 bases. The germline V gene has CDR1 SGHNT and CDR2 YYREEE (reference sequence). This CDR3 contains 15 residues. The ends lost 4 bases at V and 1 base at J; junction bases unmatched: 6. CDR3 in amino acids: CASSQGQDLNYGYTF. The CDR3 coding sequence is TGTGCCAGCAGCCAGGGACAGGACCTTAACTATGGCTACACCTTC.

This clonotype was observed a few times. V and J are TRBV12-3 or TRBV12-4 and TRBJ2-3, with 9 bases lining up with TRBD2. The CDR3 loop spans 17 amino acids. With V trimmed by 3 bases and J by 5 bases, 12 bases remained unmatched. CDR3 sequence reads: CASSFFSVAGARDTQYF. In DNA form, the CDR3 reads TGTGCCAGCAGTTTTTTTTCGGTAGCGGGAGCGAGAGATACGCAGTATTTT.

For this clonotype: With a much larger clone just one base away, this may be a read error. The rearrangement links TRBV11-3 to TRBJ2-1; D might be TRBD1 or TRBD2, each matching 5 bases. CDR3 length: 12 amino acids. The germline V gene has CDR1 SGHNT and CDR2 YENEEA. V gave up 1 base and J gave up 9 bases, with 7 bases separating them. The CDR3 reads CASSLGGSEQFF. The CDR3 DNA follows: TGTGCCAGCAGCTTAGGGGGGAGTGAGCAGTTCTTC.

The genes are TRBV5-6 and TRBJ2-7, with D possibly being TRBD1 (5 bases). Germline-derived CDR1 and CDR2 are SGHDT and YYEEEE. CDR3 length equals 18 residues. Trimming stripped 4 bases from V and 3 bases from J, with 26 bases between. CDR3 DNA: TGTGCCAGCAGCGACCAACCTGCGGCAGGGTGGGCTGTCTACGAGCAGTACTTC. Translation gives CASSDQPAAGWAVYEQYF.

The chain employs TRBV20-1 and TRBJ2-1; 9 nucleotides match TRBD2. Germline V gene sequence: CDR1 DFQATT, CDR2 SNEGSKA (reference sequence). This CDR3 contains 14 residues. With 1 base clipped from V and 6 bases from J, the junction kept 4 bases outside the gene matches. CDR3 sequence reads: CSARGGRAFNEQFF. Here the CDR3 DNA reads TGCAGTGCTAGAGGCGGGAGGGCCTTCAATGAGCAGTTCTTC.

This chain joins TRBV9 and TRBJ2-5, with D uncertain. The CDR3 covers 14 residues. V lost 3 bases and J 5 bases, leaving 14 bases between the germline ends. Germline-derived CDR1 and CDR2 are SGDLS and YYNGEE. Written as DNA, the CDR3 is TGTGCCAGCAGCGGATCCACTTTTGGGGAGACCCAGTACTTC. Its protein product is CASSGSTFGETQYF.

CDR3 nucleotide sequence: TGTGCCAGCAGTTACTCGATGGGTACGGCGGGAGGCCAGGAAGAGACCCAGTACTTC. Its translation is CASSYSMGTAGGQEETQYF. This chain links TRBV6-2 or TRBV6-3 with TRBJ2-5; TRBD2 aligns across 8 bases. The germline gives CDR1 MNHEY, CDR2 SVGEGT. There are 19 residues in the CDR3. V lost 0 bases and J lost 3; bases outside the gene matches: 15.

In its sample, this clonotype was seen many times. The chain joins TRBV6-2 or TRBV6-3 to TRBJ1-5; D unclear. Germline-derived CDR1 and CDR2 are MNHEY and SVGEGT. The CDR3 is 14 residues long. V gave up 0 bases and J gave up 5 bases, with 8 bases separating them. The CDR3 DNA reads as TGTGCCAGCAGTTACTCGCCAGACTATCAGCCCCAGCATTTT. Its protein is CASSYSPDYQPQHF.

This clonotype was seen at least ten times. V usage is TRBV7-6 and J usage is TRBJ2-1, with 10 nucleotides matching TRBD2. The CDR3 spans 16 residues. Unmatched junction bases numbered 11, after V lost 6 bases and J lost 6 bases. Germline loops: CDR1 SGHVS, CDR2 FNYEAQ. The CDR3 sequence is CASSRIAGGSGNEQFF. The CDR3 DNA follows: TGTGCCAGCAGTCGGATAGCGGGGGGCTCAGGCAATGAGCAGTTCTTC.

CDR3 DNA sequence: TGTGCCATCACCCTGACGGAGAACACTGAAGCTTTCTTT. It translates to CAITLTENTEAFF. The chain has TRBV10-3 and TRBJ1-1; D is ambiguous. Germline CDR1 ENHRY, CDR2 SYGVKD. Trimming left V 7 bases short and J 1 base short, with 10 bases between. The CDR3 spans 13 residues.

A few counts support this clonotype. The rearrangement joins TRBV7-2 to TRBJ2-3; the D is unclear. Germline V gene sequence: CDR1 SGHTA, CDR2 FQGNSA. The CDR3 contains 13 residues. Trimming cost V 5 bases and J 2 bases, with 8 bases left between them. In DNA, the CDR3 is TGTGCCAGCAGCCATCGGAACACAGATACGCAGTATTTT. It codes for CASSHRNTDTQYF.

The chain is built from TRBV16 and TRBJ2-1; 15 positions match TRBD2. With 4 bases clipped from V and 7 bases from J, the junction kept 8 bases outside the gene matches. Per the germline V gene, CDR1 is KGHSY and CDR2 is FQNENV. The CDR3 runs 17 residues. CDR3: CASSLNAGLAGGNEQFF. Written as DNA, the CDR3 is TGTGCCAGCAGCCTAAATGCTGGACTAGCGGGAGGGAATGAGCAGTTCTTC.